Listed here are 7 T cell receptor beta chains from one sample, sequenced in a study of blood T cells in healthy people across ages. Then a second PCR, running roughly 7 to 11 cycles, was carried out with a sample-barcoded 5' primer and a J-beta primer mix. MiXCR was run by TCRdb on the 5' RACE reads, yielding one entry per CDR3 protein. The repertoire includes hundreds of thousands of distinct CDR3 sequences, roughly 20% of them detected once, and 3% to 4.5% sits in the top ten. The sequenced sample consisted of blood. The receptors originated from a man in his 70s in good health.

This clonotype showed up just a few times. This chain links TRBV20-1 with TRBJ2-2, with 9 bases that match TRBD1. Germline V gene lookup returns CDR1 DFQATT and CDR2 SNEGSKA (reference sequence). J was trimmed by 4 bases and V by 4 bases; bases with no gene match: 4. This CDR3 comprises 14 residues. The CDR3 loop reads CSAKGQGLTGELFF. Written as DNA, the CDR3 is TGCAGTGCTAAGGGACAGGGCCTCACCGGGGAGCTGTTTTTT.

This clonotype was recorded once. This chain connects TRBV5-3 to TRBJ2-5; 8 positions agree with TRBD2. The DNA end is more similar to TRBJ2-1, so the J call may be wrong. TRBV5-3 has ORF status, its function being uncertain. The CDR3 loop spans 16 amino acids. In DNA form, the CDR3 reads TGTGCCAGAAGCCTCCCAACTGGCGGGAGGAAAAATGAGCAGTTCTTC. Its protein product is CARSLPTGGRKNEQFF.

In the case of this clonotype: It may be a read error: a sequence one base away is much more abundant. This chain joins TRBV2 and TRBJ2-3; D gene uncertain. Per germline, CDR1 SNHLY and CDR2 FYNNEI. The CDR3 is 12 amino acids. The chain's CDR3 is CTSSPNTDTQYF. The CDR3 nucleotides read TGTACCAGCAGCCCGAACACAGATACGCAGTATTTT.

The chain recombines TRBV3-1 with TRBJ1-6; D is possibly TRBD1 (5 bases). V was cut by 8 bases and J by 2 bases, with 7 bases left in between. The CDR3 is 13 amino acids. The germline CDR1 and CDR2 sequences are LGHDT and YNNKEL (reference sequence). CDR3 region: CASQGTYNSPLHF. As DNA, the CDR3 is TGTGCCAGCCAGGGAACCTATAATTCACCCCTCCACTTT.

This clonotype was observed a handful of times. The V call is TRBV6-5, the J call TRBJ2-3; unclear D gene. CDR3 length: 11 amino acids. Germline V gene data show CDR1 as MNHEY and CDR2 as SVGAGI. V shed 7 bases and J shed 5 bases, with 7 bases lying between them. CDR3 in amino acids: CASTFRDTQYF. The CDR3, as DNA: TGTGCCAGCACATTCAGAGATACGCAGTATTTT.

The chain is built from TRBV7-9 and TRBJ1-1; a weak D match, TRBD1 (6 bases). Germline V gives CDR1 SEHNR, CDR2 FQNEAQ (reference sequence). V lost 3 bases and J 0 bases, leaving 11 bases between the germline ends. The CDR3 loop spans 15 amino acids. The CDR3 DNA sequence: TGTGCCAGCAGCTTCAGAGGACAGATGAACACTGAAGCTTTCTTT. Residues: CASSFRGQMNTEAFF.

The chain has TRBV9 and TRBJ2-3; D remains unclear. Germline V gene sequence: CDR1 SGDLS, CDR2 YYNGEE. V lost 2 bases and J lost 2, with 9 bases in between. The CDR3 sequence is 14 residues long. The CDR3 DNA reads TGTGCCAGCAGCGTGAACCCCCTCACAGATACGCAGTATTTT. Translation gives CASSVNPLTDTQYF.